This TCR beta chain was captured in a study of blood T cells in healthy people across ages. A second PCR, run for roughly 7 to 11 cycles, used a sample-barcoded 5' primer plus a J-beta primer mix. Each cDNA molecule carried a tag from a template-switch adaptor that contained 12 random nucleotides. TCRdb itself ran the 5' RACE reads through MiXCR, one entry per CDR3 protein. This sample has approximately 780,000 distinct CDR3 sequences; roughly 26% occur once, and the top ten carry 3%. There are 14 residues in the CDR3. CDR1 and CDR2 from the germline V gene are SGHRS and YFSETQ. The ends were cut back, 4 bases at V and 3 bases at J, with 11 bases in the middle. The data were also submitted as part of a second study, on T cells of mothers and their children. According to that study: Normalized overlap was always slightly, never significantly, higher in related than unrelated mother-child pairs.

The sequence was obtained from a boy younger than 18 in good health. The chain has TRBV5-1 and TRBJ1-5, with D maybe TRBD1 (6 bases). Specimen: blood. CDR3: CASSIGGNNQPQHF. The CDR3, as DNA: TGCGCCAGCAGCATCGGGGGCAACAATCAGCCCCAGCATTTT. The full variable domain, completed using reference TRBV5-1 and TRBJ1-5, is KAGVTQTPRYLIKTRGQQVTLSCSPISGHRSVSWYQQTPGQGLQFLFEYFSETQRNKGNFPGRFSGRQFSNSRSEMNVSTLELGDSALYLCASSIGGNNQPQHFGDGTRLSIL.